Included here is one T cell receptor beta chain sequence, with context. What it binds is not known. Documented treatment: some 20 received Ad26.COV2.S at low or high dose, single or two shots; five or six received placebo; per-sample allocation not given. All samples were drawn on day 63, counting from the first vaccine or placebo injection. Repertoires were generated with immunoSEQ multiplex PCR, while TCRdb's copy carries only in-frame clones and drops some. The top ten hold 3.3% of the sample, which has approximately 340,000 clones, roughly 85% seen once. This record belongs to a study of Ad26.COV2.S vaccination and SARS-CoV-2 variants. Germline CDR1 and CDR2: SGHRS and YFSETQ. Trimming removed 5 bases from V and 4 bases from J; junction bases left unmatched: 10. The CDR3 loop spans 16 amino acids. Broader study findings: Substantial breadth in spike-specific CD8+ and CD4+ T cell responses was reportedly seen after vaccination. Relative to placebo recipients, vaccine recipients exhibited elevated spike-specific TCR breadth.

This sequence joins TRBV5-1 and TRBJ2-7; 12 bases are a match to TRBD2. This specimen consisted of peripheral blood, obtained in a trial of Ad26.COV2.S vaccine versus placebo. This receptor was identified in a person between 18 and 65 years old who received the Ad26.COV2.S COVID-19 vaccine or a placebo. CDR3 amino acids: CASSFTLAGGIYEQYF. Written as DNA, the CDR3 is TGCGCCAGCAGTTTTACTCTAGCGGGAGGGATTTACGAGCAGTACTTC.